The rows below give T cell receptor beta chains drawn from one sample of a study of regulatory T cells in long-lasting Graves disease. TCRdb re-called the multiplex PCR reads through MiXCR, storing one row per CDR3 protein. The repertoire holds 420,000 or so distinct CDR3 sequences, with roughly a quarter as singletons. The source material was peripheral blood mononuclear cells (PBMCs), sampled when the disease was refractory, from a patient treated with antithyroid drugs. The receptor source for this set is a female donor with Graves disease. CDR3s include the opening cysteine and the closing phenylalanine or tryptophan. A D gene is named only where the DNA matches it firmly. Only part of the rows carry a size: once, few, many, or a class if the clone is expanded.

clone size: few; D gene: NA; J gene: TRBJ2-7; V gene: TRBV20-1; CDR3 DNA: TGCAGTGCTTCTCAAGTGAATTCGGACGAGCAGTACTTC; CDR3 protein: CSASQVNSDEQYF
clone size: many; D gene: NA; J gene: TRBJ2-7; V gene: TRBV27; CDR3 DNA: TGTGCCAGCAGCCCGGACAGCGGACCCTACGAGCAGTACTTC; CDR3 protein: CASSPDSGPYEQYF
clone size: few; D gene: NA; J gene: TRBJ2-1; V gene: TRBV3-1; CDR3 DNA: TGTGCCAGCAGCCACCCCGGTGGTGAGCAGTTCTTC; CDR3 protein: CASSHPGGEQFF
clone size: NA; D gene: NA; J gene: TRBJ2-7; V gene: TRBV5-1; CDR3 DNA: TGCGCCAGCAGTTTTGAGAGCTCCTACGAGCAGTACTTC; CDR3 protein: CASSFESSYEQYF
clone size: many; D gene: TRBD2; J gene: TRBJ2-5; V gene: TRBV28; CDR3 DNA: TGTGCCAGCAGTTTACGGCGGGAGGGCCTCCGAAACAAAGAGACCCAGTACTTC; CDR3 protein: CASSLRREGLRNKETQYF
clone size: NA; D gene: TRBD2; J gene: TRBJ2-1; V gene: TRBV19; CDR3 DNA: TGTGCCAGTAGTATAGGTGACCTAGCGGGTGCCAATGAGCAGTTCTTC; CDR3 protein: CASSIGDLAGANEQFF
clone size: many; D gene: TRBD1; J gene: TRBJ2-5; V gene: TRBV7-7; CDR3 DNA: TGTGCCAGCAGCTTGGGGGACAGGGGCGAAGAGACCCAGTACTTC; CDR3 protein: CASSLGDRGEETQYF
clone size: NA; D gene: NA; J gene: TRBJ2-3; V gene: TRBV7-9; CDR3 DNA: TGTGCCAGCAGCTTAGTTGGCAGACCTATAGGCACAGATACGCAGTATTTT; CDR3 protein: CASSLVGRPIGTDTQYF
clone size: NA; D gene: NA; J gene: TRBJ2-5; V gene: TRBV3-1; CDR3 DNA: TGTGCCAGCAGCCAAGAAGTCCCGTTCCATTCTCTCCAAGAGACCCAGTACTTC; CDR3 protein: CASSQEVPFHSLQETQYF
clone size: many; D gene: NA; J gene: TRBJ1-1; V gene: TRBV5-1; CDR3 DNA: TGCGCCAGCAGCTTGGTTGGACAATCGGCTGAAGCTTTCTTT; CDR3 protein: CASSLVGQSAEAFF
clone size: NA; D gene: NA; J gene: TRBJ1-1; V gene: TRBV18; CDR3 DNA: TGTGCCAGCTCACCACCCGCAGGTGTTTGGACTGAAGCTTTCTTT; CDR3 protein: CASSPPAGVWTEAFF
clone size: NA; D gene: TRBD1; J gene: TRBJ2-1; V gene: TRBV7-3; CDR3 DNA: TGTGCCAGCAGCTTAATGGGACAGGGGTACAATGAGCAGTTCTTC; CDR3 protein: CASSLMGQGYNEQFF
clone size: many; D gene: NA; J gene: TRBJ2-2; V gene: TRBV11-1; CDR3 DNA: TGTGCCAGCAGTCCCCGACTCACCGGGGAGCTGTTTTTT; CDR3 protein: CASSPRLTGELFF
clone size: few; D gene: NA; J gene: TRBJ1-3; V gene: TRBV9; CDR3 DNA: TGTGCCAGCAGCGTAGAAGGAGGGGCTGGAAACACCATATATTTT; CDR3 protein: CASSVEGGAGNTIYF
clone size: many; D gene: NA; J gene: TRBJ1-4; V gene: TRBV7-2; CDR3 DNA: TGTGCCAGCAGCTTTTCAGGGGCTAATGAAAAACTGTTTTTT; CDR3 protein: CASSFSGANEKLFF
clone size: many; D gene: TRBD1; J gene: TRBJ1-6; V gene: TRBV25-1; CDR3 DNA: TGTGCCAGCAGGGGTAAGACAGGGGATAATTCACCCCTCCACTTT; CDR3 protein: CASRGKTGDNSPLHF
clone size: NA; D gene: NA; J gene: TRBJ2-3; V gene: TRBV20-1; CDR3 DNA: TGCAGTGCTAGTCCATCCCGGGACCTGGGCCACACAGATACGCAGTATTTT; CDR3 protein: CSASPSRDLGHTDTQYF
clone size: many; D gene: NA; J gene: TRBJ1-1; V gene: TRBV6-1; CDR3 DNA: TGTGCCAGCAGTAGGCTCGGAGTCAACACTGAAGCTTTCTTT; CDR3 protein: CASSRLGVNTEAFF
clone size: many; D gene: TRBD1; J gene: TRBJ2-7; V gene: TRBV12-3/TRBV12-4; CDR3 DNA: TGTGCTTCGGGGGACAGGGGCGGGGAGCAGTACTTC; CDR3 protein: CASGDRGGEQYF
clone size: many; D gene: NA; J gene: TRBJ2-7; V gene: TRBV27; CDR3 DNA: TGTGCCAGCAGTTTATTTATGGACCTGGGATATCACGGCTTTACCTACGAGCAGTACTTC; CDR3 protein: CASSLFMDLGYHGFTYEQYF
clone size: many; D gene: TRBD1; J gene: TRBJ1-5; V gene: TRBV6-1; CDR3 DNA: TGTGCCAGCCGGTGGGGACAGGTTGGGCATCAGCCCCAGCATTTT; CDR3 protein: CASRWGQVGHQPQHF
clone size: NA; D gene: NA; J gene: TRBJ1-4; V gene: TRBV5-1; CDR3 DNA: TGCGCCTGCAGCTTGGACCAGGCTTCGAACGAAAAACTGTTTTTT; CDR3 protein: CACSLDQASNEKLFF
clone size: few; D gene: NA; J gene: TRBJ1-4; V gene: TRBV11-1; CDR3 DNA: TGTGCCAGCAGCTTACCAGGGAACGGTAATGAAAAACTGTTTTTT; CDR3 protein: CASSLPGNGNEKLFF
clone size: once; D gene: NA; J gene: TRBJ1-1; V gene: TRBV28; CDR3 DNA: TGTGCCAGCCCCCCGGCAATATCCATAAACACTGAAGCTTTCTTT; CDR3 protein: CASPPAISINTEAFF
clone size: NA; D gene: NA; J gene: TRBJ1-2; V gene: TRBV5-1; CDR3 DNA: TGCGCCAGCAGCTTGGAACAGGGAATCTATGGCTACACCTTC; CDR3 protein: CASSLEQGIYGYTF
clone size: many; D gene: TRBD2; J gene: TRBJ2-5; V gene: TRBV7-2; CDR3 DNA: TGTGCCAGCAGCTTAGCGCGGGAGATCCAAGAGACCCAGTACTTC; CDR3 protein: CASSLAREIQETQYF
clone size: NA; D gene: TRBD1; J gene: TRBJ2-7; V gene: TRBV20-1; CDR3 DNA: TGCAGTGCTAGATCCGGGACAGGGTCCTACGAGCAGTACTTC; CDR3 protein: CSARSGTGSYEQYF
clone size: many; D gene: NA; J gene: TRBJ2-7; V gene: TRBV28; CDR3 DNA: TGTGCCAGCAGCCCTCAGGGTCTCGAGCAGTACTTC; CDR3 protein: CASSPQGLEQYF
clone size: few; D gene: NA; J gene: TRBJ1-1; V gene: TRBV6-9; CDR3 DNA: TGTGCCAGCAGTTATCGAAGACCGGGTCCTCTTAACACTGAAGCTTTCTTT; CDR3 protein: CASSYRRPGPLNTEAFF
clone size: few; D gene: TRBD1; J gene: TRBJ1-2; V gene: TRBV30; CDR3 DNA: TGTGCCTGGAGGACAGGGGCTAATTATGGCTACACCTTC; CDR3 protein: CAWRTGANYGYTF
clone size: NA; D gene: NA; J gene: TRBJ1-2; V gene: TRBV30; CDR3 DNA: TGTGCCTGGTCAGGCCCCCCTGGCGCTAACTATGGCTACACCTTC; CDR3 protein: CAWSGPPGANYGYTF
clone size: NA; D gene: TRBD2; J gene: TRBJ2-7; V gene: TRBV4-1; CDR3 DNA: TGCGCCAGCAGCCAAGTCTACGGGGAGGGCTACGAGCAGTACTTC; CDR3 protein: CASSQVYGEGYEQYF
clone size: once; D gene: TRBD1; J gene: TRBJ1-5; V gene: TRBV9; CDR3 DNA: TGTGCCAGCAGCGTAGGAGACAGGGTCGGGCAGCCCCAGCATTTT; CDR3 protein: CASSVGDRVGQPQHF
clone size: NA; D gene: NA; J gene: TRBJ2-5; V gene: TRBV18; CDR3 DNA: TGTGCCAGCTCACCCATTCAGGGCGGAACGGGAGAGACCCAGTACTTC; CDR3 protein: CASSPIQGGTGETQYF
clone size: once; D gene: TRBD2; J gene: TRBJ2-5; V gene: TRBV20-1; CDR3 DNA: TGCAGTGCTTCCGCTCTAGCGGGACCGGGAGGGACCCGGTACTTC; CDR3 protein: CSASALAGPGGTRYF
clone size: NA; D gene: NA; J gene: TRBJ1-1; V gene: TRBV6-5; CDR3 DNA: TGTGCCAGCAGTTACAGAGGGGGAGGGACTGAAGCTTTCTTT; CDR3 protein: CASSYRGGGTEAFF
clone size: NA; D gene: TRBD2; J gene: TRBJ2-3; V gene: TRBV28; CDR3 DNA: TGTGCCAGCAGTTTCAGTTTCTGGGCTAGCGGGATTAACACAGATACGCAGTATTTT; CDR3 protein: CASSFSFWASGINTDTQYF
clone size: few; D gene: TRBD1; J gene: TRBJ2-7; V gene: TRBV7-3; CDR3 DNA: TGTGCCAGCAGCTTACGGCGACAGGGCCTCTCCTACGAGCAGTACTTC; CDR3 protein: CASSLRRQGLSYEQYF
clone size: many; D gene: TRBD1; J gene: TRBJ1-2; V gene: TRBV29-1; CDR3 DNA: TGCAGCGTTCCAAGGGGGCGTAATGGCTACACCTTC; CDR3 protein: CSVPRGRNGYTF
clone size: NA; D gene: NA; J gene: TRBJ2-7; V gene: TRBV5-4; CDR3 DNA: TGTGCCAGCAGGATGGGGCCAGCCGGCTCCTACGAGCAGTACTTC; CDR3 protein: CASRMGPAGSYEQYF
clone size: NA; D gene: NA; J gene: TRBJ1-2; V gene: TRBV20-1; CDR3 DNA: TGCAGTGCTAGAGGATTAGATGGCAGGCGGAACTATGGCTACACCTTC; CDR3 protein: CSARGLDGRRNYGYTF
clone size: few; D gene: TRBD1; J gene: TRBJ2-5; V gene: TRBV3-1; CDR3 DNA: TGTGCCAGCAGCCAGCGACAGGGTGGAACTCTAAAAGAGACCCAGTACTTC; CDR3 protein: CASSQRQGGTLKETQYF
clone size: many; D gene: NA; J gene: TRBJ1-3; V gene: TRBV28; CDR3 DNA: TGTGCCAGCACCGAAGGCTCCACCTCTGGAAACACCATATATTTT; CDR3 protein: CASTEGSTSGNTIYF
clone size: few; D gene: NA; J gene: TRBJ2-4; V gene: TRBV29-1; CDR3 DNA: TGCAGCGTTGAACTTTCAGGCGGAGCCAAAAACATTCAGTACTTC; CDR3 protein: CSVELSGGAKNIQYF
clone size: few; D gene: NA; J gene: TRBJ2-7; V gene: TRBV7-9; CDR3 DNA: TGTGCCAGCAGCCCTATTCCGTACGAGCAGTACTTC; CDR3 protein: CASSPIPYEQYF
clone size: few; D gene: NA; J gene: TRBJ1-5; V gene: TRBV7-2; CDR3 DNA: TGTGCCAGCGGACAGTTTAGCAATCAGCCCCAGCATTTT; CDR3 protein: CASGQFSNQPQHF
clone size: NA; D gene: NA; J gene: TRBJ1-2; V gene: TRBV2; CDR3 DNA: TGTGCCAGCAGACACAACCGGGGCTATGGCTACACCTTC; CDR3 protein: CASRHNRGYGYTF
clone size: NA; D gene: NA; J gene: TRBJ2-1; V gene: TRBV27; CDR3 DNA: TGTGCCAGCAGTTACAAGCGATCAACCTACAATGAGCAGTTCTTC; CDR3 protein: CASSYKRSTYNEQFF
clone size: NA; D gene: NA; J gene: TRBJ1-5; V gene: TRBV20-1; CDR3 DNA: TGCAGTGCTAGTGATGGTGGGCCCCAGCATTTT; CDR3 protein: CSASDGGPQHF
clone size: NA; D gene: TRBD2; J gene: TRBJ2-7; V gene: TRBV19; CDR3 DNA: TGTGCCACCTTACTAGCGCTATCCCGGAACGAGCAGTACTTC; CDR3 protein: CATLLALSRNEQYF
clone size: many; D gene: TRBD2; J gene: TRBJ2-5; V gene: TRBV29-1; CDR3 DNA: TGCAGCCAAGCGGGAGTGGGCCAAGAGACCCAGTACTTC; CDR3 protein: CSQAGVGQETQYF
clone size: many; D gene: NA; J gene: TRBJ2-7; V gene: TRBV29-1; CDR3 DNA: TGCAGCGTTGGCGGCAAACTAAGGGACGAGCAGTACTTC; CDR3 protein: CSVGGKLRDEQYF
clone size: many; D gene: NA; J gene: TRBJ1-5; V gene: TRBV29-1; CDR3 DNA: TGCAGCGTATCTGAAGGGTCGAATAGCAATCAGCCCCAGCATTTT; CDR3 protein: CSVSEGSNSNQPQHF
clone size: NA; D gene: TRBD2; J gene: TRBJ2-5; V gene: TRBV5-5; CDR3 DNA: TGTGCCAGCAGTCAGGGACTACCTCAAAAGACCCAGTACTTC; CDR3 protein: CASSQGLPQKTQYF